These T cell receptor beta chains were read from a single sample in a study of siplizumab effects on memory and regulatory T cells. Generated by immunoSEQ multiplex PCR, the TCRdb table keeps only in-frame clones and is missing some. The repertoire holds about 85,000 clones, with around 93% as singletons. Sequenced input: CD8+ T cells sorted from blood. These receptors were collected from a human donor in good health. Both conserved end residues are part of each CDR3. The order of the fields is clone size, V gene, J gene, D gene, CDR3 DNA, CDR3 protein. The D gene is left open where the match is weak. The size field is filled for only some rows; it gives once, few, many or a size class.

abundance: -
v_gene: TRBV7-3
j_gene: TRBJ1-1
d_gene: -
CDR3nt: TGTGCCAGCAGCTTAGGGGACACGAACACTGAAGCTTTCTTT
CDR3aa: CASSLGDTNTEAFF

abundance: -
v_gene: TRBV27
j_gene: TRBJ2-7
d_gene: TRBD2
CDR3nt: TGTGCCAGCAGTTTGGTAGCGGGAGGGACCTACGAGCAGTACTTC
CDR3aa: CASSLVAGGTYEQYF

abundance: -
v_gene: TRBV13
j_gene: TRBJ1-3
d_gene: -
CDR3nt: TGTGCCAGCAGCCCACAGGGAGCTACCGGAAACACCATATATTTT
CDR3aa: CASSPQGATGNTIYF

abundance: -
v_gene: TRBV28
j_gene: TRBJ1-4
d_gene: -
CDR3nt: TGTGCCAGCAGTTTAATGGGACCAACTAATGAAAAACTGTTTTTT
CDR3aa: CASSLMGPTNEKLFF

abundance: -
v_gene: TRBV6-5
j_gene: TRBJ1-1
d_gene: -
CDR3nt: TGTGCCAGCAGTTACTCCGAGGGGTTGCCTGAAGCTTTCTTT
CDR3aa: CASSYSEGLPEAFF

abundance: -
v_gene: TRBV28
j_gene: TRBJ1-5
d_gene: -
CDR3nt: TGTGCCAGCAGGGGGGACAATAGCAATCAGCCCCAGCATTTT
CDR3aa: CASRGDNSNQPQHF

abundance: -
v_gene: TRBV27
j_gene: TRBJ2-3
d_gene: -
CDR3nt: TGTGCCAGCAGCCGGAGGGGGTCGGGGGGCCGGACAGATACGCAGTATTTT
CDR3aa: CASSRRGSGGRTDTQYF

abundance: -
v_gene: TRBV10-2
j_gene: TRBJ2-7
d_gene: -
CDR3nt: TGCGCCAGCAGTGACCAGGGACCCTCTTACGAGCAGTACTTC
CDR3aa: CASSDQGPSYEQYF

abundance: -
v_gene: TRBV5-5
j_gene: TRBJ2-1
d_gene: -
CDR3nt: TGTGCCAGCAGCTTGGTTTCGGGTCTATACAATGAGCAGTTCTTC
CDR3aa: CASSLVSGLYNEQFF

abundance: once
v_gene: TRBV27
j_gene: TRBJ2-1
d_gene: TRBD2
CDR3nt: TGTGCCAGCAGCACGACTAGCGGCTCCTACAATGAGCAGTTCTTC
CDR3aa: CASSTTSGSYNEQFF

abundance: -
v_gene: TRBV13
j_gene: TRBJ2-3
d_gene: -
CDR3nt: TGTGCCAGCAGCTTGGAGCAGGGAGAGACAGATACGCAGTATTTT
CDR3aa: CASSLEQGETDTQYF

abundance: -
v_gene: TRBV19
j_gene: TRBJ2-3
d_gene: -
CDR3nt: TGTGCCAGTAGTCGTGAAGATACGCAGTATTTT
CDR3aa: CASSREDTQYF

abundance: -
v_gene: TRBV11-2
j_gene: TRBJ2-7
d_gene: -
CDR3nt: TGTGCCAGCAGCCCCTCCGATTACTCCTACGAGCAGTACTTC
CDR3aa: CASSPSDYSYEQYF

abundance: -
v_gene: TRBV2
j_gene: TRBJ2-4
d_gene: -
CDR3nt: TGTGCCAGCGGTTGGGGGGACATTCAGTACTTC
CDR3aa: CASGWGDIQYF

abundance: -
v_gene: TRBV7-9
j_gene: TRBJ2-1
d_gene: -
CDR3nt: TGTGCCAGCAGCTTAGGGGTAGGTCAGATGATTGAGCAGTTCTTC
CDR3aa: CASSLGVGQMIEQFF

abundance: once
v_gene: TRBV29-1
j_gene: TRBJ2-5
d_gene: TRBD2
CDR3nt: TGCAGCGTTGACGGACTAGCGGGACCACAAGAGACCCAGTACTTC
CDR3aa: CSVDGLAGPQETQYF

abundance: -
v_gene: TRBV28
j_gene: TRBJ1-4
d_gene: -
CDR3nt: TGTGCCAGCAGTCGAAGACAGGACCTCAGGAAACTGTTTTTT
CDR3aa: CASSRRQDLRKLFF

abundance: -
v_gene: TRBV7-9
j_gene: TRBJ2-1
d_gene: TRBD1
CDR3nt: TGTGCCAGCAGCTTAAAGGGGGCGGGCAACCCTGGTGAGCAGTTCTTC
CDR3aa: CASSLKGAGNPGEQFF

abundance: -
v_gene: TRBV30
j_gene: TRBJ2-1
d_gene: -
CDR3nt: TGTGCCTGGAGTGTAGGTCGTAACAATGAGCAGTTCTTC
CDR3aa: CAWSVGRNNEQFF

abundance: -
v_gene: TRBV2
j_gene: TRBJ1-1
d_gene: -
CDR3nt: TGTGCCAGCAGTGTTCGGGACACTGAAGCTTTCTTT
CDR3aa: CASSVRDTEAFF

abundance: -
v_gene: TRBV15
j_gene: TRBJ2-1
d_gene: TRBD2
CDR3nt: TGTGCCACCAGCGGAGGAAGCGGGAGAAAGATCAGTGAGCAGTTCTTC
CDR3aa: CATSGGSGRKISEQFF

abundance: -
v_gene: TRBV27
j_gene: TRBJ2-3
d_gene: -
CDR3nt: TGTGCCAGCAGTTTACTACTACACACAGATACGCAGTATTTT
CDR3aa: CASSLLLHTDTQYF

abundance: -
v_gene: TRBV7-9
j_gene: TRBJ2-5
d_gene: -
CDR3nt: TGTGCCAGCAGCTTAGTCCGCACATGGGAGACCCAGTACTTC
CDR3aa: CASSLVRTWETQYF

abundance: -
v_gene: TRBV5-6
j_gene: TRBJ1-5
d_gene: TRBD1
CDR3nt: TGTGCCAGCAGCCTGGGTCCGGGACAGGTTCAGCCCCAGCATTTT
CDR3aa: CASSLGPGQVQPQHF

abundance: -
v_gene: TRBV10-3
j_gene: TRBJ1-1
d_gene: -
CDR3nt: TGTGCCATCAGTGAGTCGTATGGGAACACTGAAGCTTTCTTT
CDR3aa: CAISESYGNTEAFF

abundance: -
v_gene: TRBV4-1
j_gene: TRBJ1-5
d_gene: -
CDR3nt: TGCGCCAGCAGCCAAGCTTGGACAGACAATCAGCCCCAGCATTTT
CDR3aa: CASSQAWTDNQPQHF

abundance: -
v_gene: TRBV5-4
j_gene: TRBJ2-1
d_gene: -
CDR3nt: TGTGCCAGCAGCTTGGAAGGACTCATGAATGAGCAGTTCTTC
CDR3aa: CASSLEGLMNEQFF

abundance: -
v_gene: TRBV29-1
j_gene: TRBJ2-2
d_gene: -
CDR3nt: TGCAGCGTCGCGGTTACCGGGGAGCTGTTTTTT
CDR3aa: CSVAVTGELFF

abundance: -
v_gene: TRBV12-2
j_gene: TRBJ2-3
d_gene: -
CDR3nt: TGTGCAAGTCGCCCCGCTTTTATTAGCGGGAGCACAGATACGCAGTATTTT
CDR3aa: CASRPAFISGSTDTQYF

abundance: -
v_gene: TRBV28
j_gene: TRBJ2-4
d_gene: TRBD1
CDR3nt: TGTGCCAGCAACCCGGGACAGGGGTTGGGGCTGGCCAAAAACATTCAGTACTTC
CDR3aa: CASNPGQGLGLAKNIQYF

abundance: -
v_gene: TRBV9
j_gene: TRBJ2-1
d_gene: TRBD2
CDR3nt: TGTGCCAGCAGCACCCCTAGCGGGAGTGGATACAATGAGCAGTTCTTC
CDR3aa: CASSTPSGSGYNEQFF

abundance: -
v_gene: TRBV7-9
j_gene: TRBJ2-2
d_gene: -
CDR3nt: TGTGCCAGCAGCCTACCCTATCAGGGACCCAGGGGGGAGCTGTTTTTT
CDR3aa: CASSLPYQGPRGELFF

abundance: -
v_gene: TRBV13
j_gene: TRBJ2-2
d_gene: -
CDR3nt: TGTGCCAGCAGCCCTTCCTCACTAGTGAACACCGGGGAGCTGTTTTTT
CDR3aa: CASSPSSLVNTGELFF

abundance: few
v_gene: TRBV27
j_gene: TRBJ2-7
d_gene: -
CDR3nt: TGTGCCAGCAGTTTACGTTGGGGCGGATACGAGCAGTACTTC
CDR3aa: CASSLRWGGYEQYF

abundance: -
v_gene: TRBV19
j_gene: TRBJ2-7
d_gene: -
CDR3nt: TGTGCCAGTAGTTCCAGGGGCAACTACGAGCAGTACTTC
CDR3aa: CASSSRGNYEQYF

abundance: once
v_gene: TRBV12-5
j_gene: TRBJ1-2
d_gene: -
CDR3nt: TGTGCTAGTGGTAGAGACAGTGACTTCTATGGCTACACCTTC
CDR3aa: CASGRDSDFYGYTF

abundance: -
v_gene: TRBV7-2
j_gene: TRBJ2-1
d_gene: -
CDR3nt: TGTGCCAGCAGCTTAGGGCTAGGAAGTGAGCAGTTCTTC
CDR3aa: CASSLGLGSEQFF

abundance: -
v_gene: TRBV19
j_gene: TRBJ2-3
d_gene: -
CDR3nt: TGTGCCAGTAGCGCCCAGTGGGGGAGAAACACAGATACGCAGTATTTT
CDR3aa: CASSAQWGRNTDTQYF

abundance: -
v_gene: TRBV15
j_gene: TRBJ2-3
d_gene: -
CDR3nt: TGTGCCACCAGCAGAGGGGGGTGGGGTACGCAGTATTTT
CDR3aa: CATSRGGWGTQYF

abundance: -
v_gene: TRBV11-2
j_gene: TRBJ2-2
d_gene: -
CDR3nt: TGTGCCAGCAGCTTCCTGGGCACCGGGGAGCTGTTTTTT
CDR3aa: CASSFLGTGELFF

abundance: -
v_gene: TRBV21-1
j_gene: TRBJ1-2
d_gene: -
CDR3nt: TGTGCCAGCAGCAAAGCGGGGTCGACTTTGCATCTGGGTGGCTACACCTTC
CDR3aa: CASSKAGSTLHLGGYTF

abundance: -
v_gene: TRBV14
j_gene: TRBJ2-2
d_gene: -
CDR3nt: TGTGCCAGCAGCCCCGGCGGGACCGGGGAGCTGTTTTTT
CDR3aa: CASSPGGTGELFF

abundance: -
v_gene: TRBV9
j_gene: TRBJ2-1
d_gene: TRBD2
CDR3nt: TGTGCCAGCAGCCCGAGCGGGAGTGCGGACAATGAGCAGTTCTTC
CDR3aa: CASSPSGSADNEQFF

abundance: -
v_gene: TRBV7-6
j_gene: TRBJ2-3
d_gene: -
CDR3nt: TGTGCCAGCAGCTTAGCTGGGCCTGCCGTGATCACAGATACGCAGTATTTT
CDR3aa: CASSLAGPAVITDTQYF

abundance: -
v_gene: TRBV4-1
j_gene: TRBJ2-7
d_gene: -
CDR3nt: TGCGCCAGCAGCCAAGACGCTACCTACGAGCAGTACTTC
CDR3aa: CASSQDATYEQYF

abundance: once
v_gene: TRBV4-2
j_gene: TRBJ2-7
d_gene: TRBD2
CDR3nt: TGTGCCAGCAGCCCCCGGGCTAGCGGTACCTACGAGCAGTACTTC
CDR3aa: CASSPRASGTYEQYF

abundance: -
v_gene: TRBV7-9
j_gene: TRBJ2-5
d_gene: -
CDR3nt: TGTGCCAGCAGCTTAGAGGCGGCTCAAGAGACCCAGTACTTC
CDR3aa: CASSLEAAQETQYF

abundance: -
v_gene: TRBV4-1
j_gene: TRBJ2-7
d_gene: TRBD1
CDR3nt: TGCGCCAGCAGCCAAGACCGGGGGACAGGGAACGAGCAGTACTTC
CDR3aa: CASSQDRGTGNEQYF

abundance: -
v_gene: TRBV7-9
j_gene: TRBJ1-1
d_gene: TRBD1
CDR3nt: TGTGCCAGCAGCGCACCGGGACAGGGGTTGAACACTGAAGCTTTCTTT
CDR3aa: CASSAPGQGLNTEAFF

abundance: -
v_gene: TRBV6-5
j_gene: TRBJ2-7
d_gene: TRBD2
CDR3nt: TGTGCCAGCAGCGGGGGGGAGACTACCTACGAGCAGTACTTC
CDR3aa: CASSGGETTYEQYF

abundance: few
v_gene: TRBV9
j_gene: TRBJ2-1
d_gene: TRBD2
CDR3nt: TGTGCCAGCAGCGTAACACTAGCGGGAGAGGGTGAGCAGTTCTTC
CDR3aa: CASSVTLAGEGEQFF

abundance: -
v_gene: TRBV5-5
j_gene: TRBJ1-1
d_gene: -
CDR3nt: TGTGCCAGCAGGACGGGATCTGAAGCTTTCTTT
CDR3aa: CASRTGSEAFF

abundance: -
v_gene: TRBV7-2
j_gene: TRBJ2-2
d_gene: -
CDR3nt: TGTGCCAGCAGCTTAGGCGGGCCACGTGGCACCGGGGAGCTGTTTTTT
CDR3aa: CASSLGGPRGTGELFF

abundance: -
v_gene: TRBV4-1
j_gene: TRBJ1-1
d_gene: -
CDR3nt: TGCGCCAGCAGCCAAGGCGGGAGTATCGAAGAAGCTTTCTTT
CDR3aa: CASSQGGSIEEAFF

abundance: -
v_gene: TRBV6-1
j_gene: TRBJ2-5
d_gene: -
CDR3nt: TGTGCCAGCAGTGAGTGGGGCGAGGGTCTTGTAGCAGGGACCCAGTACTTC
CDR3aa: CASSEWGEGLVAGTQYF

abundance: once
v_gene: TRBV10-1
j_gene: TRBJ2-3
d_gene: -
CDR3nt: TGCGCCAGCAGTGAGTTGGGAATACAGGGACCAGATACGCAGTATTTT
CDR3aa: CASSELGIQGPDTQYF

abundance: -
v_gene: TRBV7-6
j_gene: TRBJ1-5
d_gene: -
CDR3nt: TGTGCCAGCAGCCCCGCCCGCAATCAGCCCCAGCATTTT
CDR3aa: CASSPARNQPQHF

abundance: -
v_gene: TRBV18
j_gene: TRBJ2-1
d_gene: TRBD2
CDR3nt: TGTGCCAGCTCACCTTCTAGCGGGAGTAATCTTTGGAATGAGCAGTTCTTC
CDR3aa: CASSPSSGSNLWNEQFF

abundance: -
v_gene: TRBV27
j_gene: TRBJ2-1
d_gene: -
CDR3nt: TGTGCCAGCAGCCCCAGGTTGGGCAACAATGAGCAGTTCTTC
CDR3aa: CASSPRLGNNEQFF